These T cell receptor beta chains were read from a single sample in a study of graft-versus-host responses after intestinal transplantation. Their target antigens are unknown. Here immunoSEQ multiplex PCR was the method, and the copy in TCRdb shows in-frame clones only, minus some. This sample has more than 65,000 clones, with over 75% found just once. The sequencing here drew on unstimulated CD4+ T cells sorted from spleen or lymph node cells, taken before transplant. Receptor source: a human donor who was the organ donor for an intestinal transplant. Both conserved end residues are part of each CDR3. The order of the fields is V gene, clone size, J gene, D gene, CDR3 length, CDR3 protein, CDR3 DNA. A D gene is named only where the DNA matches it firmly. Only part of the rows carry a size: once, few, many, or a class if the clone is expanded.

TRBV6-5	-	TRBJ1-2	-	13	CAGSYLKTDGYTF	TGTGCCGGCAGTTACCTCAAAACTGATGGCTACACCTTC
TRBV30	once	TRBJ1-2	-	14	CAWSAQGFWYGYTF	TGTGCCTGGAGTGCTCAGGGCTTTTGGTATGGCTACACCTTC
TRBV5-1	once	TRBJ2-3	TRBD2	18	CASSLGLAGGFGTDTQYF	TGCGCCAGCAGCTTGGGGCTAGCGGGGGGGTTTGGCACAGATACGCAGTATTTT
TRBV5-6	once	TRBJ1-4	-	15	CASSGLAATNEKLFF	TGTGCCAGCAGCGGTTTGGCCGCAACTAATGAAAAACTGTTTTTT
TRBV7-2	-	TRBJ1-4	-	13	CASSVRQAEKLFF	TGTGCCAGCAGCGTTAGACAGGCTGAAAAACTGTTTTTT
TRBV5-4	few	TRBJ1-1	-	14	CASSLGPGNTEAFF	TGTGCCAGCAGCTTGGGGCCAGGAAACACTGAAGCTTTCTTT
TRBV7-3	-	TRBJ2-2	-	15	CASSLTGGQTGELFF	TGTGCCAGCAGCTTAACGGGGGGGCAAACCGGGGAGCTGTTTTTT
TRBV14	few	TRBJ1-2	TRBD1	13	CASSGPGGRGYTF	TGTGCCAGCAGCGGACCAGGGGGTAGGGGCTACACCTTC
TRBV29-1	-	TRBJ2-5	TRBD2	14	CSGTSAKVKETQYF	TGCAGCGGGACTAGCGCGAAAGTTAAAGAGACCCAGTACTTC
TRBV2	-	TRBJ1-6	TRBD1	15	CASTPGQGSDSPLHF	TGTGCCAGCACCCCAGGACAGGGGTCGGATTCACCCCTCCACTTT
TRBV6-6	few	TRBJ1-1	-	14	CASSYSELNTEAFF	TGTGCCAGCAGTTACTCGGAGCTAAACACTGAAGCTTTCTTT
TRBV6-5	-	TRBJ1-1	-	13	CASSNRQDTEAFF	TGTGCCAGCAGTAACCGACAGGACACTGAAGCTTTCTTT
TRBV7-2	-	TRBJ2-3	TRBD2	14	CASSLLLAGGPGYF	TGTGCCAGCAGCTTATTACTAGCGGGGGGGCCGGGGTATTTT
TRBV2	once	TRBJ1-6	-	15	CASSEEGGGNSPLHF	TGTGCCAGCAGTGAAGAGGGGGGAGGGAATTCACCCCTCCACTTT
TRBV18	-	TRBJ1-4	-	14	CASSQGEAYEKLFF	TGTGCCAGCTCACAAGGGGAGGCATACGAAAAACTGTTTTTT
TRBV30	-	TRBJ2-5	-	14	CAWSLPKTRETQYF	TGTGCCTGGAGCCTCCCTAAAACGCGGGAGACCCAGTACTTC
TRBV28	-	TRBJ2-2	TRBD1	14	CASSSGQLTGELFF	TGTGCCAGCAGTTCGGGACAGCTCACCGGGGAGCTGTTTTTT
TRBV18	-	TRBJ2-2	TRBD2	18	CASSPLTSGGPNTGELFF	TGTGCCAGCTCACCACTGACTAGCGGGGGCCCGAACACCGGGGAGCTGTTTTTT
TRBV2	-	TRBJ2-5	-	13	CASRRVYQETQYF	TGTGCCAGCAGGCGGGTGTACCAAGAGACCCAGTACTTC
TRBV5-1	-	TRBJ1-1	-	15	CASSLAQGASTEAFF	TGCGCCAGCAGCTTGGCCCAGGGCGCGAGCACTGAAGCTTTCTTT
TRBV6-5	-	TRBJ1-1	-	13	CASSYADNTEAFF	TGTGCCAGCAGTTACGCGGATAACACTGAAGCTTTCTTT
TRBV7-6	few	TRBJ2-3	-	15	CASSSAGGFTDTQYF	TGTGCCAGCAGCTCGGCCGGAGGCTTCACAGATACGCAGTATTTT
TRBV27	-	TRBJ1-2	-	14	CASSRDTSNYGYTF	TGTGCCAGCAGCCGGGACACCTCTAACTATGGCTACACCTTC
TRBV9	-	TRBJ2-5	-	13	CASSPTGSETQYF	TGTGCCAGCAGCCCGACGGGAAGTGAGACCCAGTACTTC
TRBV28	few	TRBJ1-2	-	12	CASTSGDYGYTF	TGTGCCTCCACGTCAGGGGACTATGGCTACACCTTC
TRBV7-2	-	TRBJ1-2	-	15	CASSSRLRRDYGYTF	TGTGCCAGCAGCTCAAGACTCCGCCGCGACTATGGCTACACCTTC
TRBV27	-	TRBJ2-3	TRBD1	15	CASSLALQGADTQYF	TGTGCCAGCAGTTTAGCACTTCAGGGGGCAGATACGCAGTATTTT
TRBV7-7	-	TRBJ2-5	TRBD1	15	CASSSRQGPFETQYF	TGTGCTAGCAGCTCCCGACAGGGACCCTTTGAGACCCAGTACTTC
TRBV6-5	-	TRBJ1-6	TRBD1	15	CASSYQGVANSPLHF	TGTGCCAGCAGTTACCAGGGGGTCGCCAATTCACCCCTCCACTTT
TRBV28	-	TRBJ2-3	-	16	CASSFGAGVTTDTQYF	TGTGCCAGCAGTTTCGGCGCAGGGGTTACCACAGATACGCAGTATTTT
TRBV29-1	-	TRBJ2-1	-	13	CSVGTEIYNEQFF	TGCAGCGTTGGGACAGAGATTTACAATGAGCAGTTCTTC